The 20 T cell receptor beta chains below all came from one sample that was sequenced in a study of OX40 agonist ivuxolimab in advanced cancers. The repertoire was sequenced with immunoSEQ multiplex PCR; TCRdb's copy has only in-frame clones and lacks some. The table lists 25,000 to 30,000 clones, less than 85% of them singletons. Material: CD4+ or CD8+ T cells sorted from blood, obtained in a trial of the OX40 agonist ivuxolimab. All receptors derive from an adult with an advanced solid tumor such as melanoma, head and neck, liver or kidney cancer.

The CDR3 coding sequence is TGCAGCGTTGAAACAGGACAAGACTACGAGCAGTACTTC. It translates to CSVETGQDYEQYF. This chain links TRBV29-1 with TRBJ2-7; a weak D match, TRBD1 (5 bases). CDR1 SQVTM and CDR2 ANQGSEA come from the germline V gene. The CDR3 is made up of 13 amino acids. The ends were cut back, 2 bases at V and 3 bases at J, with 11 bases in the middle.

For the CDR3, the DNA is TGTGCCAGCAACGAGAGACTAGCCACCGAGCAGTACTTC. Its protein product is CASNERLATEQYF. The V call is TRBV28, the J call TRBJ2-7, with 7 nucleotides matching TRBD2. The ends lost 7 bases at V and 6 bases at J; junction bases unmatched: 9. Looked up from germline, CDR1 is MDHEN and CDR2 is SYDVKM. The CDR3 is 13 amino acids.

CDR3 amino acids: CASSHLGPRPTGELFF. The CDR3, as DNA: TGCGCCAGCAGCCACCTGGGACCTCGTCCCACCGGGGAGCTGTTTTTT. The gene calls are TRBV5-1 and TRBJ2-2, with D perhaps being TRBD1 or TRBD2 (5 bases each). This CDR3 spans 16 amino acids. Germline-derived CDR1 and CDR2 are SGHRS and YFSETQ. Trimming took 4 bases from V and 4 from J, leaving 17 bases between them.

The chain carries TRBV30 and TRBJ1-3, with D possibly being TRBD1 (5 bases). CDR1 and CDR2 from the germline V gene are GTSNPN and SVGIG (reference sequence). The CDR3 loop spans 12 amino acids. Trimming cost V 4 bases and J 4 bases, with 8 bases left between them. The CDR3 DNA follows: TGTGCCTGGACTGGGACCGGAAACACCATATATTTT. This encodes CAWTGTGNTIYF.

V is TRBV4-1 and J is TRBJ2-5, with a tentative D call TRBD2 (6 bases). This CDR3 has 13 residues. Trimming left V 7 bases short and J 4 bases short, with 13 bases between. Germline V gene sequence: CDR1 MGHRA, CDR2 YSYEKL. CDR3 in DNA: TGCGCCAGCACCGCGGTGGGGGGAGAGACCCAGTACTTC. Its translation is CASTAVGGETQYF.

The chain combines TRBV4-1 with TRBJ1-4, with 7 bases fitting TRBD1. Trimming removed 3 bases from V and 7 bases from J; junction bases left unmatched: 2. CDR1 and CDR2 from the germline V gene are MGHRA and YSYEKL. This CDR3 region has 13 residues. Written as DNA, the CDR3 is TGCGCCAGCAGCCAGGGACAGCCTGAAAAACTGTTTTTT. It yields the protein CASSQGQPEKLFF.

The chain combines TRBV11-2 with TRBJ2-5, with 7 bases lining up with TRBD2. Germline V gene lookup returns CDR1 SGHAT and CDR2 FQNNGV. With 4 bases clipped from V and 6 bases from J, the junction kept 8 bases outside the gene matches. The CDR3 is 14 residues long. Here the CDR3 reads CASSSFLAAQTQYF. The CDR3 region has the DNA TGTGCCAGCAGCTCCTTCCTAGCGGCACAGACCCAGTACTTC.

The chain employs TRBV19 and TRBJ1-5; 12 positions agree with TRBD1. The CDR3 runs to 17 residues. Trimming at V came to 8 bases and at J to 7 bases, leaving 15 bases not matched to a gene. Germline V gives CDR1 LNHDA, CDR2 SQIVND (reference sequence). Written as DNA, the CDR3 is TGTGCCAGTCTTGGCTCGGGACAGGGGGCATTCAACCAGCCCCAGCATTTT. It codes for CASLGSGQGAFNQPQHF. Together with reference TRBV19 and TRBJ1-5, the CDR3 gives the full variable domain: DGGITQSPKYLFRKEGQNVTLSCEQNLNHDAMYWYRQDPGQGLRLIYYSQIVNDFQKGDIAEGYSVSREKKESFPLTVTSAQKNPTAFYLCASLGSGQGAFNQPQHFGDGTRLSIL.

The genes are TRBV5-1 and TRBJ2-5; 7 nucleotides align to TRBD1. CDR3 size: 14 residues. V shed 2 bases, J shed 2 bases, and the junction held 3 bases outside the gene matches. CDR1 SGHRS and CDR2 YFSETQ come from the germline V gene. CDR3 in amino acids: CASSFPRGQETQYF. The CDR3 DNA reads as TGCGCCAGCAGCTTCCCCAGGGGGCAAGAGACCCAGTACTTC.

By sample fraction, this clone is medium-sized. This chain links TRBV5-6 with TRBJ2-7, with TRBD1 identical over 10 bases. Germline assignment: CDR1 SGHDT and CDR2 YYEEEE. The CDR3 consists of 14 residues. With V trimmed by 4 bases and J by 5 bases, 6 bases remained unmatched. Here the CDR3 DNA reads TGTGCCAGCAGCCTGACAGGGGGCGTCCACGAGCAGTACTTC. This encodes CASSLTGGVHEQYF.

The chain links TRBV2 to TRBJ2-1; TRBD1 matches 11 bases. Germline CDR1 is SNHLY and CDR2 is FYNNEI. CDR3 size: 16 residues. V shed 5 bases, J shed 0 bases, and the junction held 3 bases outside the gene matches. The CDR3: CASSTGTGGSYNEQFF. CDR3 sequence (DNA): TGTGCCAGCAGTACCGGGACAGGGGGCTCCTACAATGAGCAGTTCTTC. The full variable domain, completed using reference TRBV2 and TRBJ2-1, is EPEVTQTPSHQVTQMGQEVILRCVPISNHLYFYWYRQILGQKVEFLVSFYNNEISEKSEIFDDQFSVERPDGSNFTLKIRSTKLEDSAMYFCASSTGTGGSYNEQFFGPGTRLTVL.

The V call is TRBV5-8, the J call TRBJ2-1; TRBD1 might be the D (6 bases). CDR1 is SGHTS and CDR2 is YDEGEE in the germline V gene. The CDR3 has 13 residues. The V and J ends lost 3 bases and 9 bases respectively, with 13 bases between them. For the CDR3, the DNA is TGTGCCAGCAGCTACCAGGGGCATCGTGAGCAGTTCTTC. Translating it yields CASSYQGHREQFF.

The gene calls are TRBV28 and TRBJ2-7, with TRBD1 matching 7 bases. Germline-derived CDR1 and CDR2 are MDHEN and SYDVKM. There are 15 residues in the CDR3. V gave up 7 bases and J gave up 2 bases; unmatched junction bases: 11. CDR3 in amino acids: CASTPMGDSAYEQYF. The CDR3 nucleotides are TGTGCCAGCACCCCGATGGGGGACAGCGCCTACGAGCAGTACTTC.

This clone was detected only a few times. The rearrangement joins TRBV30 to TRBJ2-7, with 9 nucleotides matching TRBD1. The germline gives CDR1 GTSNPN, CDR2 SVGIG (reference sequence). The V and J ends lost 2 bases and 3 bases, in that order; junction bases with no gene match: 5. The CDR3 has 14 amino acids. CDR3 residues: CAWSTGTGNYEQYF. The CDR3 region has the DNA TGTGCCTGGAGTACCGGGACAGGGAACTACGAGCAGTACTTC.

The chain combines TRBV7-9 with TRBJ2-7; D not certain. The CDR3 is 16 amino acids. V lost 5 bases, J lost 3 bases, and 20 bases lay in between. Germline assignment: CDR1 SEHNR and CDR2 FQNEAQ (reference sequence). The CDR3 here is CASSPLIRTADYEQYF. The CDR3 DNA sequence: TGTGCCAGCAGCCCCCTGATACGAACAGCAGACTACGAGCAGTACTTC.

The chain has TRBV18 and TRBJ1-1; unclear D gene. The ends were cut back, 5 bases at V and 1 base at J, with 8 bases in the middle. Germline-derived CDR1 and CDR2 are KGHSH and LQKENI. The CDR3 extends over 13 amino acids. CDR3 sequence reads: CASSTVRNTEAFF. In DNA, the CDR3 is TGTGCCAGCTCAACTGTAAGGAACACTGAAGCTTTCTTT.

DNA of the CDR3: TGCGCCAGCAGCTTGGTTGTGGGTTCGAACACTGAAGCTTTCTTT. This gives the protein CASSLVVGSNTEAFF. The V gene is TRBV5-1, the J gene TRBJ1-1; D is unclear. The germline V gene encodes CDR1 SGHRS and CDR2 YFSETQ. The CDR3 extends over 15 amino acids. The V gene lost 0 bases and the J gene lost 1 base, with 10 bases spanning the gap.

This chain connects TRBV5-1 to TRBJ2-2; 11 nucleotides line up with TRBD2. Germline CDR1 and CDR2: SGHRS and YFSETQ. The ends lost 4 bases at V and 4 bases at J; junction bases unmatched: 12. The CDR3 loop spans 18 amino acids. The chain's CDR3 is CASSPGTSGHAGTGELFF. The CDR3 DNA reads TGCGCCAGCAGCCCGGGGACTAGCGGCCACGCGGGCACCGGGGAGCTGTTTTTT.

The V call is TRBV2, the J call TRBJ2-7, with 10 bases that match TRBD2. There are 14 residues in the CDR3. V trimming: 9 bases; J trimming: 2 bases; junction bases outside the gene matches: 7. Germline V gene sequence: CDR1 SNHLY, CDR2 FYNNEI. The CDR3: CASSAGGPPYEQYF. CDR3 sequence (DNA): TGTGCCAGTTCAGCGGGGGGGCCCCCCTACGAGCAGTACTTC.

The chain joins TRBV28 to TRBJ2-7; unclear D gene. Trimming removed 3 bases from V and 0 bases from J, with 6 bases in between. This CDR3 spans 13 amino acids. Looked up from germline, CDR1 is MDHEN and CDR2 is SYDVKM. As DNA, the CDR3 is TGTGCCAGCAGTTTGGGCAGCTCCTACGAGCAGTACTTC. Translated: CASSLGSSYEQYF.